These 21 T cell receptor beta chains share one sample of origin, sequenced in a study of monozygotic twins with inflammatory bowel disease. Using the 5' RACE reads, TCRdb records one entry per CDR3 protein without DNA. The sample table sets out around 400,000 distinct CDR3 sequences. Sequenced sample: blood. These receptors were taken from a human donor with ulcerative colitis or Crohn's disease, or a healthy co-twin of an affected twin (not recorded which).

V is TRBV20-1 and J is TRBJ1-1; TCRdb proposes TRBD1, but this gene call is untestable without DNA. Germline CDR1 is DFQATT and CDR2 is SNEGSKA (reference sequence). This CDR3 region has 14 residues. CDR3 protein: CSAETQGRYTEAFF.

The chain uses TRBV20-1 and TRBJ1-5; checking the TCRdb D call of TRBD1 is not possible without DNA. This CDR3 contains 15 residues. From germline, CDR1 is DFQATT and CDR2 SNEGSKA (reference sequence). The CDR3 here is CSARTDRGPNQPQHF.

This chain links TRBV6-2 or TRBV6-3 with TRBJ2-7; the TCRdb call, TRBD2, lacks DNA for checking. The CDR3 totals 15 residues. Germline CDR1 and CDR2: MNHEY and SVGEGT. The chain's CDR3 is CASSTTSGTSYEQYF.

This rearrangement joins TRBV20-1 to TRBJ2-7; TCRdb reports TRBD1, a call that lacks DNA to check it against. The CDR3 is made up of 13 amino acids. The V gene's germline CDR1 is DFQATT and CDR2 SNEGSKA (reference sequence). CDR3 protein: CSARGGGRYEQYF.

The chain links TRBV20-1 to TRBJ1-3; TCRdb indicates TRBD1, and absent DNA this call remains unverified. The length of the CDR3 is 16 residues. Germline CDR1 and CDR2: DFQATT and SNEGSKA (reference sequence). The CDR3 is CSARDRVRLSGNTIYF.

The CDR3 sequence: CASSVSWGEQFF. V gene TRBV28 combines with J gene TRBJ2-1. The CDR3 loop spans 12 amino acids. Germline assignment: CDR1 MDHEN and CDR2 SYDVKM.

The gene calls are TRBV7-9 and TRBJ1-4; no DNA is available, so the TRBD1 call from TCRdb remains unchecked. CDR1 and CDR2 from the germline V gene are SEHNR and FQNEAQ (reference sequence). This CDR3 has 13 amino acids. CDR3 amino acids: CASSGLTGEKLFF. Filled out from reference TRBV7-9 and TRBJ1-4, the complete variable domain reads DTGVSQNPRHKITKRGQNVTFRCDPISEHNRLYWYRQTLGQGPEFLTYFQNEAQLEKSRLLSDRFSAERPKGSFSTLEIQRTEQGDSAMYLCASSGLTGEKLFFGSGTQLSVL.

The CDR3 protein is CATSPGLAGSSTDTQYF. This chain connects TRBV12-3 or TRBV12-4 to TRBJ2-3; TCRdb's D gene call, TRBD2, goes unchecked for lack of DNA. The CDR3 contains 17 residues.

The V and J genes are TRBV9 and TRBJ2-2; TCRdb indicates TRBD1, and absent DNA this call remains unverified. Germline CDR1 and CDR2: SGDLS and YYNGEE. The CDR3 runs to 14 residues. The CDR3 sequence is CATGQGGINGELFF.

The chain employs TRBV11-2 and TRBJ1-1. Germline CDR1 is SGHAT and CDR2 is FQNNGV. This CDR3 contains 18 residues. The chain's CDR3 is CASSLDLGSRLRDTEAFF.

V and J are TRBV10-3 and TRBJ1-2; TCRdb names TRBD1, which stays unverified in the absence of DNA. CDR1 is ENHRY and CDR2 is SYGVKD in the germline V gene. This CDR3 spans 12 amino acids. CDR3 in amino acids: CAISRTGYGYTF.

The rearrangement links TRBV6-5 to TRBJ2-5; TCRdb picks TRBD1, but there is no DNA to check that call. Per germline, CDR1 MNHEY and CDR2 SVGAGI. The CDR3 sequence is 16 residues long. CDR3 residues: CASSYLGQGGMETQYF.

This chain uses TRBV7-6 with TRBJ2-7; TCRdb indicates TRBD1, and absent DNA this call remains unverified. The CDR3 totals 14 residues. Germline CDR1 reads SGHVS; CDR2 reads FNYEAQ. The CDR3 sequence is CASSLLPGTYEQYF.

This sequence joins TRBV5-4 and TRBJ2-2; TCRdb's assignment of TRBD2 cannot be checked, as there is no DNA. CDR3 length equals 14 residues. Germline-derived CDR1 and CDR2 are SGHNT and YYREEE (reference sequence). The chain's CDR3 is CASSPGEGAGELFF. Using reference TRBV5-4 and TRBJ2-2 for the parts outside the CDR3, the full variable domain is ETGVTQSPTHLIKTRGQQVTLRCSSQSGHNTVSWYQQALGQGPQFIFQYYREEENGRGNFPPRFSGLQFPNYSSELNVNALELDDSALYLCASSPGEGAGELFFGEGSRLTVL.

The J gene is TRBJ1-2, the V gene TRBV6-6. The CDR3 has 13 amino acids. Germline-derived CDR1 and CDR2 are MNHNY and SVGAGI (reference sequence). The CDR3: CASSYVRVGGYTF.

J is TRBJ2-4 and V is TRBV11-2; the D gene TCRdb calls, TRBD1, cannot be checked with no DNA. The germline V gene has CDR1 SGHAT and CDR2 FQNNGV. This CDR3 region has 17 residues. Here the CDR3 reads CASLPRLRQGGRNIQYF.

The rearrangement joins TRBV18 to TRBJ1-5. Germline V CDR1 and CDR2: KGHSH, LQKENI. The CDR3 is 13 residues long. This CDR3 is CASSPRGDQPQHF.

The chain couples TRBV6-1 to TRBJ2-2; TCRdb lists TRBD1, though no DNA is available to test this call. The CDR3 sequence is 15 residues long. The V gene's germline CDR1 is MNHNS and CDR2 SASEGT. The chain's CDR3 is CASRRQTRATGELFF.

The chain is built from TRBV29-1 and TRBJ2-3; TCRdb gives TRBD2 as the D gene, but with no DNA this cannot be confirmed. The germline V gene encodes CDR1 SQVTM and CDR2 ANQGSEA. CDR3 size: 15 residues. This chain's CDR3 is CSVGPTSGRTDTQYF.

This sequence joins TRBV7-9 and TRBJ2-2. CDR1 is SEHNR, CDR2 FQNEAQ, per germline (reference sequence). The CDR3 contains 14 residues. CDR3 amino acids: CASSSGITSGELFF.

The CDR3 loop is CASSGRRQFDYGYTF. This chain connects TRBV5-1 to TRBJ1-2. The CDR3 sequence is 15 residues long. Germline V gives CDR1 SGHRS, CDR2 YFSETQ. Full variable domain (missing parts from reference TRBV5-1 and TRBJ1-2): KAGVTQTPRYLIKTRGQQVTLSCSPISGHRSVSWYQQTPGQGLQFLFEYFSETQRNKGNFPGRFSGRQFSNSRSEMNVSTLELGDSALYLCASSGRRQFDYGYTFGSGTRLTVV.